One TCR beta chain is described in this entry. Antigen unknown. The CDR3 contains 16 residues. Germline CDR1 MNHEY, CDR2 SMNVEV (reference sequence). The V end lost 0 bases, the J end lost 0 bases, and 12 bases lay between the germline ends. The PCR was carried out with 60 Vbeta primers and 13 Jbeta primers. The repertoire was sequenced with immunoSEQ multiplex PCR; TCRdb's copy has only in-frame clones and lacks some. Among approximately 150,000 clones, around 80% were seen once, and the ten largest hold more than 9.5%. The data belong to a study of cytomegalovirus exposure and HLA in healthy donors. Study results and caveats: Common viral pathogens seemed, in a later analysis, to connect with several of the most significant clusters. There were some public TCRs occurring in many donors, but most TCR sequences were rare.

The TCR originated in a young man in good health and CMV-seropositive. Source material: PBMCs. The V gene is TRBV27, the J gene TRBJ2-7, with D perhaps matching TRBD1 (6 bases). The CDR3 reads CASSLSGAGISYEQYF. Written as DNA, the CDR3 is TGTGCCAGCAGTTTATCGGGGGCAGGTATCTCCTACGAGCAGTACTTC.